Shown below are 5 T cell receptor beta chains from a single sample sequenced in a study of blood T cell repertoires in COVID-19. Generated by immunoSEQ multiplex PCR, the TCRdb table keeps only in-frame clones and is missing some. The data show approximately 440,000 clones, about 90% seen once. The sequenced material came from PBMCs or T cells enriched from blood (not recorded which). These receptor sequences come from a man younger than 35 who had recovered from COVID-19.

This chain uses TRBV7-9 with TRBJ2-1; 12 bases fit TRBD2. The junction had 12 bases not matched to a gene; V was cut back by 1 base and J by 8 bases. The CDR3 runs 18 residues. Per germline, CDR1 SEHNR and CDR2 FQNEAQ (reference sequence). The CDR3 reads CASSLGTSGMRGGDEQFF. DNA for the CDR3: TGTGCCAGCAGCTTAGGGACTAGCGGGATGAGGGGCGGCGATGAGCAGTTCTTC.

This chain connects TRBV28 to TRBJ1-1; a weak D match, TRBD1 (5 bases). The CDR3 contains 15 residues. V gave up 6 bases and J gave up 6 bases, with 20 bases separating them. Germline V gene data show CDR1 as MDHEN and CDR2 as SYDVKM. CDR3 region: CASSKPGGMGAEAFF. The CDR3 region has the DNA TGTGCCAGCAGCAAGCCCGGGGGAATGGGCGCTGAAGCTTTCTTT. The whole variable domain, filled in from reference TRBV28 and TRBJ1-1, reads DVKVTQSSRYLVKRTGEKVFLECVQDMDHENMFWYRQDPGLGLRLIYFSYDVKMKEKGDIPEGYSVSREKKERFSLILESASTNQTSMYLCASSKPGGMGAEAFFGQGTRLTVV.

The rearrangement links TRBV28 to TRBJ2-3; the D gene is possibly TRBD1 (6 bases). Per germline, CDR1 MDHEN and CDR2 SYDVKM. V was shortened by 11 bases and J by 0 bases, with 9 bases between the two germline ends. This CDR3 region has 12 residues. DNA of the CDR3: TGTGCCGGGGGCACTAGCACAGATACGCAGTATTTT. This sequence encodes CAGGTSTDTQYF. Looking up the rest from reference TRBV28 and TRBJ2-3 gives the full variable domain: DVKVTQSSRYLVKRTGEKVFLECVQDMDHENMFWYRQDPGLGLRLIYFSYDVKMKEKGDIPEGYSVSREKKERFSLILESASTNQTSMYLCAGGTSTDTQYFGPGTRLTVL.

The V gene is TRBV14, the J gene TRBJ2-3; D not certain. Germline loops: CDR1 SGHDN, CDR2 FVKESK. V was pared by 4 bases and J by 2 bases, with 13 bases between. CDR3 length equals 15 residues. This CDR3 is CASSPRLGPTDTQYF. As DNA, the CDR3 is TGTGCCAGCAGCCCACGGCTAGGCCCCACAGATACGCAGTATTTT.

The chain couples TRBV4-1 to TRBJ1-1; 9 bases map to TRBD1. Germline V lookup: CDR1 MGHRA, CDR2 YSYEKL. This CDR3 is 17 amino acids long. The J segment lost 1 base and the V segment lost 2 bases, leaving 8 bases of the junction unmatched. CDR3 in amino acids: CASSQRTGAIQNTEAFF. Written as DNA, the CDR3 is TGCGCCAGCAGCCAAAGGACAGGGGCGATTCAGAACACTGAAGCTTTCTTT.